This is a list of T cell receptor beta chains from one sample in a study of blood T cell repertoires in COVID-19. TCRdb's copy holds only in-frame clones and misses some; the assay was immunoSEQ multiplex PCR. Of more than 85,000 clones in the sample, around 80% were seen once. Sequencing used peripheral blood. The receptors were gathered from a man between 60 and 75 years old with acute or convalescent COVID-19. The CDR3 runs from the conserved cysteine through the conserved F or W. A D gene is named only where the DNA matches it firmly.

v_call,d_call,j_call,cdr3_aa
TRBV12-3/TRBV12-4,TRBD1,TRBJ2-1,CASRDPGQEEQFF
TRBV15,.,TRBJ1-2,CATSDGGSYTF
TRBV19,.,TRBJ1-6,CASPARGTRNSPLHF
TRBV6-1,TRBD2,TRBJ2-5,CASSELAGGLRETQYF
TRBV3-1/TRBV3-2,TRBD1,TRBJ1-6,CASSQNRGPSSYNSPLHF
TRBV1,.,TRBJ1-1,CTSSHVSWVDRENTEAFF
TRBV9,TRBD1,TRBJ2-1,CASSVVGTGVLNEQFF
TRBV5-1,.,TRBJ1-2,CASSLGGGSGYTF
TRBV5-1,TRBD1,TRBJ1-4,CASSLRDRGLNEKLFF
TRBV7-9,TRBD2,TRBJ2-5,CASSFGGSRETQYF
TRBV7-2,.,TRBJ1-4,CASSKNAVNEKLFF
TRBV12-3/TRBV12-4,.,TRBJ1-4,CASGQGSNEKLFF
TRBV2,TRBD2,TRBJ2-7,CAIGGGPPYEQYF
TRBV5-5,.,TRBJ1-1,CASSPPGGGGTEAFF
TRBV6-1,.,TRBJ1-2,CASSDAQGYGYTF